The clone carrying this T cell receptor (beta chain) was picked up one time. Per the germline V gene, CDR1 is KGHSH and CDR2 is LQKENI. Trimming shortened V by 2 bases and J by 5 bases, and 10 bases separated the two germline ends. The CDR3 contains 14 residues. Study members were between roughly 18 and 100 years old and lived in around 24 US regions. Participants were placed into cohorts based on the clinical history they reported. Authors' processing steps: The authors estimated nucleated cell counts from reference gene primer amplification. Method: immunoSEQ multiplex PCR; TCRdb's copy keeps in-frame clones and lacks some. For V, J and clone size, that table is used; D and trimming come from the DNA. This sample has fewer than 350,000 clones, with 85% found just once. The data derive from a study of blood T cell repertoires in COVID-19. Study background: T cells, B-cell-depleted T cells, or PBMCs supplied cDNA or gDNA.

The chain uses TRBV18 and TRBJ1-5; maybe TRBD1 (5 bases). Material for sequencing was PBMCs or T cells enriched from blood (not recorded which). The origin of this receptor is a woman aged 25 to 39 who had been exposed to COVID-19. CDR3 in DNA: TGTGCCAGCTCACCATTCCAGGGTTATCAGCCCCAGCATTTT. This codes for CASSPFQGYQPQHF.